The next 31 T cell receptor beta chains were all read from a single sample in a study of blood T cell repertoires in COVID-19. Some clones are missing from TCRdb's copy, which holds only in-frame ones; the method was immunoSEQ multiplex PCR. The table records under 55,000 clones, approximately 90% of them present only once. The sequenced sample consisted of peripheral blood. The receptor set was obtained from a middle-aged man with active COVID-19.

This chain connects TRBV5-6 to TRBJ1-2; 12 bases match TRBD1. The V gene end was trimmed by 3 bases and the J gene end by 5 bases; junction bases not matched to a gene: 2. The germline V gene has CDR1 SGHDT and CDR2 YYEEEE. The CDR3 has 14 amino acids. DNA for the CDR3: TGTGCCAGCAGCTCGGGACAGGGGGCTTATGGCTACACCTTC. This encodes CASSSGQGAYGYTF. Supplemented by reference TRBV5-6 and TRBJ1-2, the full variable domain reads DAGVTQSPTHLIKTRGQQVTLRCSPKSGHDTVSWYQQALGQGPQFIFQYYEEEERQRGNFPDRFSGHQFPNYSSELNVNALLLGDSALYLCASSSGQGAYGYTFGSGTRLTVV.

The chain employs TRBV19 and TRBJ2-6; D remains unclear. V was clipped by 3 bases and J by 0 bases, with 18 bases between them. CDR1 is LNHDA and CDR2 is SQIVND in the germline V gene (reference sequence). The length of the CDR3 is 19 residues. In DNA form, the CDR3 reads TGTGCCAGTAGTATTATCGACGGCGGTATCCTCTCTGGGGCCAACGTCCTGACTTTC. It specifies CASSIIDGGILSGANVLTF.

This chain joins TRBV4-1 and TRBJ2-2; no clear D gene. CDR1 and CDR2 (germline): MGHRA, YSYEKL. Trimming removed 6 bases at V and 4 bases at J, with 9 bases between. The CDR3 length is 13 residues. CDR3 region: CASSTLVTGELFF. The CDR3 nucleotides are TGCGCCAGCAGTACTCTGGTCACCGGGGAGCTGTTTTTT.

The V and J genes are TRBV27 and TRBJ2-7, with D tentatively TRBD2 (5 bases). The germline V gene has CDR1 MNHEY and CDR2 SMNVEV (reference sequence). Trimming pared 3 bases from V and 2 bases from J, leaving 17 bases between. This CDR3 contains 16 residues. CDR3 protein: CASSLGFVEGPYEQYF. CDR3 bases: TGTGCCAGCAGTTTGGGGTTTGTTGAGGGCCCCTACGAGCAGTACTTC.

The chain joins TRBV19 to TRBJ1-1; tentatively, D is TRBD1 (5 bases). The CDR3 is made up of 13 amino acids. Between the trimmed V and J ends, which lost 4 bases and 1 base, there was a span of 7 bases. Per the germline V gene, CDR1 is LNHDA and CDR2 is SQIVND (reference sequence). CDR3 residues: CASSTGGNTEAFF. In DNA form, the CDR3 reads TGTGCCAGTAGTACGGGGGGGAACACTGAAGCTTTCTTT.

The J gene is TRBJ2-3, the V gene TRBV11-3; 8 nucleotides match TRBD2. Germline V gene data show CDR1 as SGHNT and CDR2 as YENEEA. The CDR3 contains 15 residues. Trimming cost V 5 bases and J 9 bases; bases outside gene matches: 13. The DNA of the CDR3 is TGTGCCAGCAGCACCGAACGGGACGCGGGGGGCACGCAGTATTTT. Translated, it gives CASSTERDAGGTQYF.

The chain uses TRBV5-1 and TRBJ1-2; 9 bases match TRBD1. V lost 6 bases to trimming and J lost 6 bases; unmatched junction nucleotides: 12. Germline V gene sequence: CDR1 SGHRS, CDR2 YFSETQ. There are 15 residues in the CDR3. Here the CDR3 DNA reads TGCGCCAGCATCGATACAGGGGGCTCTCAGGATGGCTACACCTTC. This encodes CASIDTGGSQDGYTF.

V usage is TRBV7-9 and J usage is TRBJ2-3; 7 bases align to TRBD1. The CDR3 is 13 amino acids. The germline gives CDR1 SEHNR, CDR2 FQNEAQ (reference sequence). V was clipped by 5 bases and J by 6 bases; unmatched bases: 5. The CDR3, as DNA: TGTGCCAGCAGCAGAACAGGGGACGATACGCAGTATTTT. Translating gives CASSRTGDDTQYF.

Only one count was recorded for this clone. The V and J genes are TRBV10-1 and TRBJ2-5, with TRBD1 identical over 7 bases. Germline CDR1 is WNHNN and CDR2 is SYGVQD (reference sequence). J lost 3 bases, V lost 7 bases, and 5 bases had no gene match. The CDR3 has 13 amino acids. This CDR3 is CASNRGREETQYF. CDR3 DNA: TGCGCCAGCAACAGGGGTAGGGAAGAGACCCAGTACTTC.

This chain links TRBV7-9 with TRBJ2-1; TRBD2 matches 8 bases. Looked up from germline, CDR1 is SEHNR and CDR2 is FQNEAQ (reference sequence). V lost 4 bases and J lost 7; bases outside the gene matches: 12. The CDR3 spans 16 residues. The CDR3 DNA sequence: TGTGCCAGCAGCTCTTCGAGCGGGAGTCTCGATAATGAGCAGTTCTTC. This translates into CASSSSSGSLDNEQFF.

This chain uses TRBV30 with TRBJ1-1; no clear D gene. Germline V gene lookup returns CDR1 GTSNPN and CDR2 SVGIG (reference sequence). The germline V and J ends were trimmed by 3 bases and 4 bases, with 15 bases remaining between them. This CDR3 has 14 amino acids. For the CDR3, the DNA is TGTGCCTGGAGGGCCAGCGGACCGACCACTGAAGCTTTCTTT. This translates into CAWRASGPTTEAFF.

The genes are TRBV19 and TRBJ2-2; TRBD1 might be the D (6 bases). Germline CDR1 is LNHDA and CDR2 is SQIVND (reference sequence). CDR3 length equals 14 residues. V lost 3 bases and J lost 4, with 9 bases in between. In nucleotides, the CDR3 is TGTGCCAGTAGTATTCTAGGGGGCACCGGGGAGCTGTTTTTT. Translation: CASSILGGTGELFF. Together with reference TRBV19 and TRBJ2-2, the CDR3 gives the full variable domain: DGGITQSPKYLFRKEGQNVTLSCEQNLNHDAMYWYRQDPGQGLRLIYYSQIVNDFQKGDIAEGYSVSREKKESFPLTVTSAQKNPTAFYLCASSILGGTGELFFGEGSRLTVL.

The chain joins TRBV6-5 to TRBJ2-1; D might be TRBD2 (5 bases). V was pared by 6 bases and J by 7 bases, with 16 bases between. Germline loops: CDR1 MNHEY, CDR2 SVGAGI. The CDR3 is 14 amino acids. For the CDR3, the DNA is TGTGCCAGCAGCCGTGGGAGTGCCGGGAATGAGCAGTTCTTC. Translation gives CASSRGSAGNEQFF.

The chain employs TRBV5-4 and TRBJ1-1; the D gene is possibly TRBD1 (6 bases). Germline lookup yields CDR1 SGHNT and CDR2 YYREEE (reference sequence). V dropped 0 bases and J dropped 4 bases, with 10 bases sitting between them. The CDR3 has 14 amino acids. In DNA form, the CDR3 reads TGTGCCAGCAGCTTGGGTCGAGGGGGCACTGAAGCTTTCTTT. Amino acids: CASSLGRGGTEAFF.

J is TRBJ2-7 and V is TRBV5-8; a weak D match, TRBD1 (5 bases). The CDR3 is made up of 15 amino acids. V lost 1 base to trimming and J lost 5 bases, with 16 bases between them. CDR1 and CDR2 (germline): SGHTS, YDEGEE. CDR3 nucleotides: TGTGCCAGCAGCTTGAAAACAGGCCCCTTCGACGAGCAGTACTTC. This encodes CASSLKTGPFDEQYF. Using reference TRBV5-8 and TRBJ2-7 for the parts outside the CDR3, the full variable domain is EAGVTQSPTHLIKTRGQQATLRCSPISGHTSVYWYQQALGLGLQFLLWYDEGEERNRGNFPPRFSGRQFPNYSSELNVNALELEDSALYLCASSLKTGPFDEQYFGPGTRLTVT.

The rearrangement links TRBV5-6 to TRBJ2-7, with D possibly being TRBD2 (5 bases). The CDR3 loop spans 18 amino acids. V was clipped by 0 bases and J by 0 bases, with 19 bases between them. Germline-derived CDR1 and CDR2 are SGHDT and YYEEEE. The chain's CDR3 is CASSLVISGSSGSYEQYF. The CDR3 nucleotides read TGTGCCAGCAGCTTGGTCATTTCGGGGTCTAGTGGCTCCTACGAGCAGTACTTC.

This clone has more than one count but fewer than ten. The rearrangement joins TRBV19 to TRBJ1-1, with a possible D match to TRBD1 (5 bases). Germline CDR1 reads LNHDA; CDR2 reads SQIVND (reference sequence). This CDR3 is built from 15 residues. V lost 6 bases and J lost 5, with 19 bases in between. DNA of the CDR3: TGTGCCAGTAGCCTCGGAGGGGATGGGTCGACTGAAGCTTTCTTT. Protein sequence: CASSLGGDGSTEAFF.

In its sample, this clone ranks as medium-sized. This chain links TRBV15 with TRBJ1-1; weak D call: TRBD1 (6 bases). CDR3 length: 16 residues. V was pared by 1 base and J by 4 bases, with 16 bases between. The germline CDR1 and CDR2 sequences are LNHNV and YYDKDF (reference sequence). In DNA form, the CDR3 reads TGTGCCACCAGCAGAGGCGGTAACAGGGAGGGCACTGAAGCTTTCTTT. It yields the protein CATSRGGNREGTEAFF.

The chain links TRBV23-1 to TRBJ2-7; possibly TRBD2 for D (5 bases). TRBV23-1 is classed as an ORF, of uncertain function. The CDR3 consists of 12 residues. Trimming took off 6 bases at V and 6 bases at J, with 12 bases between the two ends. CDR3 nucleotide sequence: TGCGCCAGCAGGGGAGTGCGGACCGAGCAGTACTTC. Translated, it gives CASRGVRTEQYF.

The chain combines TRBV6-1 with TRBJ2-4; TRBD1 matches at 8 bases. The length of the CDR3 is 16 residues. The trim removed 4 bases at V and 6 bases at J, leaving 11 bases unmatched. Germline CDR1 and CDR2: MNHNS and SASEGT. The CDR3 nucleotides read TGTGCCAGCAGTGTTAGTGTCGGACAGGGAAGAAACATTCAGTACTTC. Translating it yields CASSVSVGQGRNIQYF.

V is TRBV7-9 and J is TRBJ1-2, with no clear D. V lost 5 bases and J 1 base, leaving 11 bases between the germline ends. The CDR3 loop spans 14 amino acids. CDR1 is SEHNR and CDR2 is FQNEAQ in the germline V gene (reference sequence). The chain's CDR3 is CASSPPTNNYGYTF. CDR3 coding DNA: TGTGCCAGCAGCCCCCCCACTAATAACTATGGCTACACCTTC. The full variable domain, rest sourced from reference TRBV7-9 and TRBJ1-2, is DTGVSQNPRHKITKRGQNVTFRCDPISEHNRLYWYRQTLGQGPEFLTYFQNEAQLEKSRLLSDRFSAERPKGSFSTLEIQRTEQGDSAMYLCASSPPTNNYGYTFGSGTRLTVV.

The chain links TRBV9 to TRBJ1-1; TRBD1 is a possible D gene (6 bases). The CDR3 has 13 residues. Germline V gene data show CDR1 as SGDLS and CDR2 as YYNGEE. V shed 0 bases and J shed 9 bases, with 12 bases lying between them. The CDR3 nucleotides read TGTGCCAGCAGCGTAGAGGGGGGGAGAAAAGCTTTCTTT. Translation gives CASSVEGGRKAFF.

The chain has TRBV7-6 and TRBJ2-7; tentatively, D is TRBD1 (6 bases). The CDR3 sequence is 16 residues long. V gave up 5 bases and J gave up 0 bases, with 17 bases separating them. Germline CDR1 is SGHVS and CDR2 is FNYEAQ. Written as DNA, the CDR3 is TGTGCCAGCAGCCGACAGACAGGCTTTAGCTCCTACGAGCAGTACTTC. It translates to CASSRQTGFSSYEQYF.

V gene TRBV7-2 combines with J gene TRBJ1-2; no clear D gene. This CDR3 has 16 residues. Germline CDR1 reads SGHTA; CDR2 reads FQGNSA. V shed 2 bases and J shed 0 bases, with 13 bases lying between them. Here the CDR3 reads CASSLSRQTSNYGYTF. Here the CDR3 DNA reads TGTGCCAGCAGCTTATCTAGGCAGACCTCTAACTATGGCTACACCTTC.

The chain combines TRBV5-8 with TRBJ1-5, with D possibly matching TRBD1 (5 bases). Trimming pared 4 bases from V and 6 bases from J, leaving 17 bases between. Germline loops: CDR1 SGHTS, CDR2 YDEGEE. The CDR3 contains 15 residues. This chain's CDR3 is CASSPPWGGAQPQHF. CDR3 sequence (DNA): TGTGCCAGCAGCCCCCCATGGGGGGGAGCTCAGCCCCAGCATTTT. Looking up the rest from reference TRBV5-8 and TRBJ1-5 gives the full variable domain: EAGVTQSPTHLIKTRGQQATLRCSPISGHTSVYWYQQALGLGLQFLLWYDEGEERNRGNFPPRFSGRQFPNYSSELNVNALELEDSALYLCASSPPWGGAQPQHFGDGTRLSIL.

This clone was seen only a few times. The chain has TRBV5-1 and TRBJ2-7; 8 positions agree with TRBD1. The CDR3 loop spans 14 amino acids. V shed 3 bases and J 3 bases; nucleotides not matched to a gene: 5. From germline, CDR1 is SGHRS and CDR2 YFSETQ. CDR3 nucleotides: TGCGCCAGCAGCTCGGGACAGGCCTACTACGAGCAGTACTTC. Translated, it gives CASSSGQAYYEQYF.

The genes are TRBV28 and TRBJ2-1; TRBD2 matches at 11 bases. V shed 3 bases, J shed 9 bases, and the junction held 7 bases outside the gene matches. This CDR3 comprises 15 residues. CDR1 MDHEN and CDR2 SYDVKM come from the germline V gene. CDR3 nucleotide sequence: TGTGCCAGCAGTTTTCTAGCGGGAGGTAGAAGTGAGCAGTTCTTC. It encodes CASSFLAGGRSEQFF.

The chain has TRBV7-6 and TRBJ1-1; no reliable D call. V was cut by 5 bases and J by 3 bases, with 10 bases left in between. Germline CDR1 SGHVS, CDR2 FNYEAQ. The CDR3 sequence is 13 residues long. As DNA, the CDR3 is TGTGCCAGCAGCCGCCGGCAGGACACTGAAGCTTTCTTT. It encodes CASSRRQDTEAFF.

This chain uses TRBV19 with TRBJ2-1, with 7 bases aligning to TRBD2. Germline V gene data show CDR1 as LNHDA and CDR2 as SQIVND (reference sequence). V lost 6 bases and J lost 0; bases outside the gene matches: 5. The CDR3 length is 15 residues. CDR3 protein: CASSSGASSYNEQFF. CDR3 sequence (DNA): TGTGCCAGTAGCAGCGGGGCTAGCTCCTACAATGAGCAGTTCTTC.

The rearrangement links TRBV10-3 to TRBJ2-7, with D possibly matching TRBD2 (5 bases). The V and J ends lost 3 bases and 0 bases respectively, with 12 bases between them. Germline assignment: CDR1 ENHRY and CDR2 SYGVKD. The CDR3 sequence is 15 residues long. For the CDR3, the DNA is TGTGCCATCAGTGATTGGGGAGCAGCCTCCTACGAGCAGTACTTC. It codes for CAISDWGAASYEQYF.

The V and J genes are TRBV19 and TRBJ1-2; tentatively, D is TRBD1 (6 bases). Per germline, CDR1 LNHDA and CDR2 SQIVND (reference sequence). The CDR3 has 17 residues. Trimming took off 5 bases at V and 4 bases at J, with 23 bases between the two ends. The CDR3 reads CASSLQGNTGLGYGYTF. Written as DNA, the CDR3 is TGTGCCAGTAGTCTACAGGGAAATACAGGATTAGGCTATGGCTACACCTTC.